The 28 T cell receptor beta chains given below trace back to one sample, sequenced in a study of PD-1 blockade in classical Hodgkin lymphoma. Clones were read by immunoSEQ multiplex PCR, and TCRdb kept only the in-frame ones, dropping some. Among 45,000 or so clones listed, roughly 78% were seen once. Described time point: cycle 4 day 1 (C4D1), after 6 weeks of nivolumab. Every patient had relapsed following autologous stem cell transplantation, and cohorts differed in brentuximab vedotin exposure. Sample: peripheral blood mononuclear cells (PBMCs), taken before the fourth cycle of nivolumab. The receptor set was obtained from a human donor with classical Hodgkin lymphoma.

This chain uses TRBV7-3 with TRBJ2-1; either TRBD1 or TRBD2 may supply D (6 bases each). Germline CDR1 is SGHTA and CDR2 is FQGTGA. This CDR3 spans 15 amino acids. Trimming left V 5 bases short and J 1 base short, with 12 bases between. The CDR3 sequence is CASSPGANSYNEQFF. The CDR3 nucleotides read TGTGCCAGCAGCCCGGGGGCGAATTCCTACAATGAGCAGTTCTTC.

This chain links TRBV14 with TRBJ2-2; D ambiguous. This CDR3 contains 14 residues. V was shortened by 1 base and J by 0 bases, with 3 bases between the two germline ends. CDR1 and CDR2 (germline): SGHDN, FVKESK. CDR3 amino acids: CASSQGANTGELFF. CDR3 nucleotides: TGTGCCAGCAGCCAAGGGGCGAACACCGGGGAGCTGTTTTTT.

The rearrangement uses TRBV27 and TRBJ1-2; tentatively, D is TRBD1 (6 bases). The CDR3 length is 13 residues. Trimming removed 3 bases from V and 7 bases from J, with 12 bases in between. CDR1 is MNHEY, CDR2 SMNVEV, per germline (reference sequence). The CDR3 is CASSFEDSSGYTF. The CDR3 DNA follows: TGTGCCAGCAGTTTTGAGGACAGCAGTGGCTACACCTTC.

The chain combines TRBV7-9 with TRBJ2-4, with 10 bases fitting TRBD1. Unmatched junction bases numbered 8, after V lost 1 base and J lost 2 bases. This CDR3 spans 18 amino acids. Germline V gene lookup returns CDR1 SEHNR and CDR2 FQNEAQ (reference sequence). CDR3 sequence: CASSLGPRQGASKNIQYF. CDR3 in DNA: TGTGCCAGCAGCTTAGGCCCCAGACAGGGGGCGTCCAAAAACATTCAGTACTTC.

The sample holds many counts of this clone. This rearrangement joins TRBV6-1 to TRBJ1-6; unclear D gene. V dropped 0 bases and J dropped 9 bases, with 12 bases sitting between them. Germline values: CDR1 MNHNS, CDR2 SASEGT. This CDR3 is 15 amino acids long. The CDR3 spells CASSEARPGFSPLHF. In DNA, the CDR3 is TGTGCCAGCAGTGAAGCTAGACCCGGATTTTCACCCCTCCACTTT.

This chain links TRBV6-1 with TRBJ1-2; D remains unclear. Trimming removed 0 bases from V and 6 bases from J, with 8 bases in between. The CDR3 is 13 residues long. The germline V gene has CDR1 MNHNS and CDR2 SASEGT. The CDR3 coding sequence is TGTGCCAGCAGTGAAGCGTTGAGGAATGGCTACACCTTC. Translating it yields CASSEALRNGYTF.

The chain links TRBV9 to TRBJ2-1; TRBD1 matches 9 bases. Germline assignment: CDR1 SGDLS and CDR2 YYNGEE. After removal of 4 bases from V and 5 bases from J, the junction contained 10 bases not matched to a gene. The CDR3 is 16 residues long. This CDR3 reads CASSPPGTGMDNEQFF. Here the CDR3 DNA reads TGTGCCAGCAGCCCGCCCGGGACAGGGATGGACAATGAGCAGTTCTTC.

The chain employs TRBV18 and TRBJ2-7, with D hard to call. Trimming took off 5 bases at V and 6 bases at J, with 14 bases between the two ends. The germline CDR1 and CDR2 sequences are KGHSH and LQKENI. The CDR3 covers 13 residues. This chain's CDR3 is CASSVLKWGEQYF. The CDR3 coding sequence is TGTGCCAGCTCAGTCTTGAAGTGGGGCGAGCAGTACTTC.

This clone was counted between two and nine times. The rearrangement joins TRBV7-9 to TRBJ1-6, with TRBD1 matching over 9 bases. The CDR3 is 15 residues long. The V gene's germline CDR1 is SEHNR and CDR2 FQNEAQ (reference sequence). The junction had 5 bases not matched to a gene; V was cut back by 4 bases and J by 7 bases. CDR3 nucleotide sequence: TGTGCCAGCAGCTACGAGACAGGGGGAAATTCACCCCTCCACTTT. It specifies CASSYETGGNSPLHF. Together with reference TRBV7-9 and TRBJ1-6, the CDR3 gives the full variable domain: DTGVSQNPRHKITKRGQNVTFRCDPISEHNRLYWYRQTLGQGPEFLTYFQNEAQLEKSRLLSDRFSAERPKGSFSTLEIQRTEQGDSAMYLCASSYETGGNSPLHFGNGTRLTVT.

The rearrangement joins TRBV11-2 to TRBJ1-4, with a weak D call TRBD1 (6 bases). Germline V CDR1 and CDR2: SGHAT, FQNNGV. The CDR3 contains 15 residues. Trimming removed 1 base from V and 5 bases from J, with 11 bases in between. The CDR3 DNA reads TGTGCCAGCAGCTTAGTGGGGGCGGCGAATGAAAAACTGTTTTTT. Translation: CASSLVGAANEKLFF.

This chain uses TRBV27 with TRBJ2-5; D is unclear. The germline V gene encodes CDR1 MNHEY and CDR2 SMNVEV (reference sequence). V lost 2 bases to trimming and J lost 0 bases, with 13 bases between them. This CDR3 has 16 amino acids. The DNA of the CDR3 is TGTGCCAGCAGTTTAGGGGTAGCCCCCTACCAAGAGACCCAGTACTTC. It codes for CASSLGVAPYQETQYF.

This rearrangement joins TRBV4-3 to TRBJ2-3; no firm D call. The CDR3 sequence is 13 residues long. Germline loops: CDR1 LGHNA, CDR2 YSLEER. V lost 5 bases, J lost 2 bases, and 8 bases lay in between. CDR3 nucleotide sequence: TGCGCCAGCAGCAGAGAGAACACAGATACGCAGTATTTT. It is translated as CASSRENTDTQYF.

This clone was recorded a few times. V usage is TRBV4-3 and J usage is TRBJ2-7, with 8 bases lining up with TRBD1. This CDR3 spans 17 amino acids. The germline gives CDR1 LGHNA, CDR2 YSLEER. Trimming removed 4 bases from V and 1 base from J; junction bases left unmatched: 12. The CDR3 DNA follows: TGCGCCAGCAGCCGGGGCATGGGACAGGTAGGATCCTACGAGCAGTACTTC. It translates to CASSRGMGQVGSYEQYF.

The V and J genes are TRBV6-6 and TRBJ1-1; possibly TRBD1 for D (5 bases). Trimming left V 3 bases short and J 0 bases short, with 8 bases between. This CDR3 has 14 amino acids. Germline loops: CDR1 MNHNY, CDR2 SVGAGI (reference sequence). The CDR3 region is CASSYKTVNTEAFF. The CDR3 DNA is TGTGCCAGCAGTTATAAGACAGTGAACACTGAAGCTTTCTTT.

The rearrangement joins TRBV19 to TRBJ2-6; a possible D gene is TRBD2 (5 bases). The CDR3 is 19 amino acids. CDR1 is LNHDA, CDR2 SQIVND, per germline (reference sequence). V was pared by 3 bases and J by 2 bases, with 20 bases between. CDR3 amino acids: CASSIGSGVTLPGANVLTF. CDR3 sequence (DNA): TGTGCCAGTAGTATCGGGTCCGGGGTAACGTTGCCTGGGGCCAACGTCCTGACTTTC.

This chain connects TRBV5-1 to TRBJ2-7; 13 bases align to TRBD2. V shed 2 bases and J 2 bases; nucleotides not matched to a gene: 10. CDR3 length: 18 amino acids. Per germline, CDR1 SGHRS and CDR2 YFSETQ. CDR3 DNA: TGCGCCAGCAGCTTAGGACTAGCGGGGGACGGTCCGCCCTACGAGCAGTACTTC. It yields the protein CASSLGLAGDGPPYEQYF.

This chain connects TRBV9 to TRBJ1-1; tentative D call: TRBD1 (5 bases). The CDR3 length is 15 residues. Per the germline V gene, CDR1 is SGDLS and CDR2 is YYNGEE. V shed 3 bases and J shed 5 bases, with 17 bases lying between them. The CDR3 DNA is TGTGCCAGCAGCGCACTACAGGAGGGGAAGACTGAAGCTTTCTTT. It encodes CASSALQEGKTEAFF.

This chain joins TRBV7-9 and TRBJ2-4; 12 nucleotides align to TRBD1. The CDR3 runs to 15 residues. The V segment lost 1 base and the J segment 6 bases; nucleotides outside the gene matches: 1. The germline V gene encodes CDR1 SEHNR and CDR2 FQNEAQ (reference sequence). In DNA, the CDR3 is TGTGCCAGCAGCTTAGGGGGACAGGGGGCAAACATTCAGTACTTC. It codes for CASSLGGQGANIQYF.

The CDR3 is CASNPRGEGNYGYTF. The CDR3 DNA reads as TGTGCCAGTAACCCCAGGGGAGAAGGGAACTATGGCTACACCTTC. The rearrangement links TRBV19 to TRBJ1-2; D might be TRBD1 (6 bases). CDR1 and CDR2 (germline): LNHDA, SQIVND (reference sequence). CDR3 size: 15 residues. V gave up 7 bases and J gave up 2 bases, with 17 bases separating them. The full variable domain, in which reference TRBV19 and TRBJ1-2 provide the parts outside the CDR3, is DGGITQSPKYLFRKEGQNVTLSCEQNLNHDAMYWYRQDPGQGLRLIYYSQIVNDFQKGDIAEGYSVSREKKESFPLTVTSAQKNPTAFYLCASNPRGEGNYGYTFGSGTRLTVV.

This clone appeared a few times. This chain joins TRBV2 and TRBJ1-1; the match to TRBD1 covers 8 bases. The V segment lost 5 bases and the J segment 7 bases; nucleotides outside the gene matches: 9. The CDR3 loop spans 14 amino acids. Germline V gene lookup returns CDR1 SNHLY and CDR2 FYNNEI. The DNA of the CDR3 is TGTGCCAGCAGTTACTTGGACAGGGAAGGTGAAGCTTTCTTT. This codes for CASSYLDREGEAFF.

The V and J genes are TRBV18 and TRBJ2-7; TRBD2 is a possible D gene (5 bases). Germline-derived CDR1 and CDR2 are KGHSH and LQKENI. V was pared by 2 bases and J by 7 bases, with 15 bases between. The CDR3 contains 14 residues. The CDR3 sequence: CASSPVSQSGEQYF. The CDR3 region has the DNA TGTGCCAGCTCACCAGTCTCCCAGTCGGGGGAGCAGTACTTC.

This clone has just a few counts. This chain uses TRBV18 with TRBJ1-1; perhaps TRBD1 as D (5 bases). With 3 bases removed from V and 1 base from J, the gap between germline ends came to 9 bases. The CDR3 is made up of 14 amino acids. Germline values: CDR1 KGHSH, CDR2 LQKENI. The CDR3: CASSPKQENTEAFF. The CDR3 DNA reads as TGTGCCAGCTCACCTAAACAGGAGAACACTGAAGCTTTCTTT. Using reference TRBV18 and TRBJ1-1 for the parts outside the CDR3, the full variable domain is NAGVMQNPRHLVRRRGQEARLRCSPMKGHSHVYWYRQLPEEGLKFMVYLQKENIIDESGMPKERFSAEFPKEGPSILRIQQVVRGDSAAYFCASSPKQENTEAFFGQGTRLTVV.

This chain uses TRBV7-8 with TRBJ1-1; D is unclear. This CDR3 has 15 residues. V lost 2 bases to trimming and J lost 1 base, with 11 bases between them. CDR1 and CDR2 from the germline V gene are SGHVS and FQNEAQ. The CDR3 nucleotides are TGTGCCAGCAGCTTAATGGCAGCTCAGAACACTGAAGCTTTCTTT. Translating it yields CASSLMAAQNTEAFF.

This clone was seen just once. The genes are TRBV19 and TRBJ2-7; 10 bases match TRBD1. V shed 5 bases and J 6 bases; nucleotides not matched to a gene: 10. In germline, CDR1 is LNHDA, CDR2 SQIVND (reference sequence). The CDR3 is 15 residues long. In nucleotides, the CDR3 is TGTGCCAGTAGTTCCCCGGGACAGGGGCGCGCCGAGCAGTACTTC. Encoded protein: CASSSPGQGRAEQYF.

This chain uses TRBV4-3 with TRBJ2-4, with D tentatively TRBD1 (6 bases). Between the trimmed V and J ends, which lost 1 base and 3 bases, there was a span of 16 bases. The germline V gene encodes CDR1 LGHNA and CDR2 YSLEER. There are 17 residues in the CDR3. The CDR3 nucleotides read TGCGCCAGCAGCCAAGCTTGGCAGGGGTGGATCAAAAACATTCAGTACTTC. It specifies CASSQAWQGWIKNIQYF.

In this sample, this clone turned up a few times. The chain joins TRBV27 to TRBJ1-1; D is ambiguous. V was trimmed by 2 bases and J by 5 bases, leaving 9 bases between them. The germline V gene encodes CDR1 MNHEY and CDR2 SMNVEV (reference sequence). The CDR3 runs to 13 residues. The CDR3 coding sequence is TGTGCCAGCAGTTTAGCTGGGAGGACTGAAGCTTTCTTT. Translation: CASSLAGRTEAFF.

V gene TRBV7-2 combines with J gene TRBJ2-6; possibly TRBD1 for D (6 bases). CDR1 is SGHTA, CDR2 FQGNSA, per germline. Trimming took off 5 bases at V and 0 bases at J, with 8 bases between the two ends. This CDR3 spans 15 amino acids. The chain's CDR3 is CASSRTASGANVLTF. The CDR3 region has the DNA TGTGCCAGCAGCCGGACAGCCTCTGGGGCCAACGTCCTGACTTTC.

This clone occurred a few times. This chain uses TRBV28 with TRBJ1-5; D gene ambiguous. The V gene lost 7 bases and the J gene lost 5 bases, with 9 bases spanning the gap. The germline gives CDR1 MDHEN, CDR2 SYDVKM. The CDR3 totals 12 residues. Here the CDR3 reads CASKGGDQPQHF. For the CDR3, the DNA is TGTGCCAGCAAGGGTGGCGATCAGCCCCAGCATTTT.